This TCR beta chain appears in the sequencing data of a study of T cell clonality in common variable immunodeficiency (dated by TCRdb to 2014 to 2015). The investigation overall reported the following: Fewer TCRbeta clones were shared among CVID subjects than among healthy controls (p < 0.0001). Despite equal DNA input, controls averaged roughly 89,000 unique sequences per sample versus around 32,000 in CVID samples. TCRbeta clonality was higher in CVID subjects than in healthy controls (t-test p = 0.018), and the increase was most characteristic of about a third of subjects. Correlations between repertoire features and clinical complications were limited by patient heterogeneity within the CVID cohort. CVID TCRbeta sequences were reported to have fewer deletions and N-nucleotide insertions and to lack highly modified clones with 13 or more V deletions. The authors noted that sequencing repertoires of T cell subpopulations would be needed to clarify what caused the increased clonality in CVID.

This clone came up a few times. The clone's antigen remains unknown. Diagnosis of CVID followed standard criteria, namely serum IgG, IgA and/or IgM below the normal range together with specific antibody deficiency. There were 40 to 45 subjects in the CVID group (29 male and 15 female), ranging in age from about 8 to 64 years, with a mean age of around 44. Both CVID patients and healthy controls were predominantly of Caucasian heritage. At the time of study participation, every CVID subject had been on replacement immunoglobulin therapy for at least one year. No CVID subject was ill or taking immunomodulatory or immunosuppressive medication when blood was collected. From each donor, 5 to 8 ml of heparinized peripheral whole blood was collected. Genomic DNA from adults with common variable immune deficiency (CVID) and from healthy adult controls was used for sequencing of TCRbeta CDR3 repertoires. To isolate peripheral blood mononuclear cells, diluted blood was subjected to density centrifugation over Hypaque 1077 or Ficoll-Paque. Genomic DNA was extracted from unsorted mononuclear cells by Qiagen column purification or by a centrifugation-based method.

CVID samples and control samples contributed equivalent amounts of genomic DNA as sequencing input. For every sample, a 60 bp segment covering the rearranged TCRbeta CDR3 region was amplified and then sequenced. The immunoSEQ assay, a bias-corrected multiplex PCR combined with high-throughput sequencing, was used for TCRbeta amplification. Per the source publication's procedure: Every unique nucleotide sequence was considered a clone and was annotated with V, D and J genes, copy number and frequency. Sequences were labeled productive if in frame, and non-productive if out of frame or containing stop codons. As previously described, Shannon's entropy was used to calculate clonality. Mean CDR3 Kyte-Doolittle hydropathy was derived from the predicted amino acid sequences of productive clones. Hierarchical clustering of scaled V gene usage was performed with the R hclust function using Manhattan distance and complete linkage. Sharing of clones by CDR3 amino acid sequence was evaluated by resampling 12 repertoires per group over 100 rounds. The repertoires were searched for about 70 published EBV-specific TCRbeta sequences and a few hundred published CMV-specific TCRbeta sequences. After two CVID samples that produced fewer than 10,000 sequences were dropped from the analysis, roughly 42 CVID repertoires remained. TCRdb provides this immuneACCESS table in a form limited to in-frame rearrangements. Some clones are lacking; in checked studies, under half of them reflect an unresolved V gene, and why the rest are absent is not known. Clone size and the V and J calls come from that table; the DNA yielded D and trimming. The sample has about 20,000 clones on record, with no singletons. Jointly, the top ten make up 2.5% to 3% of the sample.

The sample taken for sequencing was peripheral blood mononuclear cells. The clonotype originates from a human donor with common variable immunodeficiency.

CDR3 DNA, as far as it was read: TGTGCCAGCAGCTTAACTCGGGGGGGCAAAAACATT. Translated, it reads CASSLTRGGKNI. The entire CDR3 is CASSLTRGGKNIQYF. The rearrangement joined TRBV7-2 to TRBJ2-4, with TRBD2 matching 8 junction bases. Sequencing ends 3 residues short of the CDR3 end; the germline J gene provides the rest. V lost 2 bases and J lost 3 bases, and the count of bases not matched to a germline gene is 3. Per the germline V gene, SGHTA is the CDR1 and FQGNSA is the CDR2. The CDR3 numbers 15 residues from cysteine through phenylalanine. The 36 bases shown cover part of the CDR3, and their frame starts at base 1.